This T cell receptor beta chain is from a study of cytomegalovirus exposure and HLA in healthy donors. Study-wide context: Of about 400 genotyped donors, roughly 81% clustered with self-reported Caucasian donors.

Regarding this clone: Its antigen remains unknown.

Trimming left V 3 bases short and J 11 bases short, with 14 bases between. The CDR3 is made up of 13 amino acids. Germline lookup yields CDR1 MNHEY and CDR2 SMNVEV (reference sequence). A multiplex PCR was run with 60 Vbeta primers and 13 Jbeta primers. The data were produced by immunoSEQ multiplex PCR, yet TCRdb's version contains in-frame clones alone and is incomplete. This sample has 130,000 or so clones, with 70% to 85% found just once. Study conclusions and caveats: Relative to the roughly 690-donor mean, N-insertions were reportedly fewer in an Asian-associated ancestry cluster in a later analysis.

This clonotype was obtained from a woman aged 18 to 35 in good health and CMV-seropositive. The sample comprised PBMCs. This chain joins TRBV27 and TRBJ2-1; D call uncertain. As DNA, the CDR3 is TGTGCCAGCAGTTTTGGAGAGACTGATCAGCAGTTCTTC. It is translated as CASSFGETDQQFF.